This entry lists 27 T cell receptor beta chains sequenced from one sample in a study of blood T cells in healthy people across ages. A sample-barcoded 5' primer and a J-beta primer mix were used in a second PCR of roughly 6 to 12 cycles. Using its own MiXCR run on the 5' RACE reads, TCRdb lists one record per CDR3 protein. The data show almost 1 million distinct CDR3 sequences, roughly 50% seen once. Sequenced material: blood. All receptors derive from a woman between 55 and 75 years old in good health.

This sequence joins TRBV14 and TRBJ2-6; TRBD2 might be the D (5 bases). This CDR3 has 17 amino acids. Trimming shortened V by 3 bases and J by 2 bases, and 14 bases separated the two germline ends. The germline V gene encodes CDR1 SGHDN and CDR2 FVKESK. Here the CDR3 reads CASSHLRSGAGANVLTF. The CDR3 region has the DNA TGTGCCAGCAGCCACTTAAGGTCCGGGGCTGGGGCCAACGTCCTGACTTTC.

V is TRBV28 and J is TRBJ1-1; TRBD1 matches at 7 bases. The CDR3 has 15 residues. Trimming took 6 bases from V and 3 from J; bases not matched to a gene: 10. Germline CDR1 reads MDHEN; CDR2 reads SYDVKM. CDR3 loop: CASRTTGAVDTEAFF. In DNA, the CDR3 is TGTGCCAGCAGAACCACAGGGGCGGTCGACACTGAAGCTTTCTTT.

This rearrangement joins TRBV5-1 to TRBJ2-7; TRBD2 agrees at 8 bases. V shed 2 bases, J shed 0 bases, and the junction held 4 bases outside the gene matches. The germline V gene encodes CDR1 SGHRS and CDR2 YFSETQ. The CDR3 has 15 amino acids. CDR3 amino acids: CASSLLGTSSYEQYF. In DNA form, the CDR3 reads TGCGCCAGCAGCTTATTAGGGACTAGCTCCTACGAGCAGTACTTC.

The chain has TRBV7-2 and TRBJ2-2; the match to TRBD2 covers 7 bases. Per the germline V gene, CDR1 is SGHTA and CDR2 is FQGNSA. J was trimmed by 6 bases and V by 3 bases; bases with no gene match: 7. The CDR3 is made up of 15 amino acids. CDR3 bases: TGTGCCAGCAGCTTTTGGACTAGTAGGTCCGGGGAGCTGTTTTTT. This translates into CASSFWTSRSGELFF.

Only a few counts were recorded for this clonotype. The gene calls are TRBV7-9 and TRBJ2-5; D might be TRBD1 or TRBD2, each matching 5 bases. The CDR3 runs to 13 residues. From germline, CDR1 is SEHNR and CDR2 FQNEAQ (reference sequence). Trimming pared 5 bases from V and 5 bases from J, leaving 12 bases between. CDR3 loop: CASSPLGGETQYF. The CDR3 nucleotides read TGTGCCAGCAGCCCCCTTGGGGGTGAGACCCAGTACTTC.

The chain has TRBV20-1 and TRBJ2-7; D is undetermined. Per germline, CDR1 DFQATT and CDR2 SNEGSKA (reference sequence). Trimming shortened V by 4 bases and J by 2 bases, and 12 bases separated the two germline ends. The CDR3 runs to 13 residues. The CDR3 DNA reads as TGCAGTGCTACAAAACTGGAAACCTACGAGCAGTACTTC. Translated, it gives CSATKLETYEQYF.

This clonotype was counted between two and nine times. The chain links TRBV15 to TRBJ1-6; no firm D call. Deletions cut 0 bases from V and 10 bases from J, with 16 bases between. CDR1 LNHNV and CDR2 YYDKDF come from the germline V gene (reference sequence). This CDR3 contains 16 residues. The CDR3 coding sequence is TGTGCCACCAGCAGAGATAGACTACAGTCTCGCTCACCCCTCCACTTT. It is translated as CATSRDRLQSRSPLHF.

This chain links TRBV27 with TRBJ1-2; tentative D call: TRBD1 (6 bases). V was pared by 5 bases and J by 4 bases, with 14 bases between. The V gene's germline CDR1 is MNHEY and CDR2 SMNVEV (reference sequence). This CDR3 spans 14 amino acids. Here the CDR3 DNA reads TGTGCCAGCAGTGGTGACACCAGGGGCTATGGCTACACCTTC. Translating gives CASSGDTRGYGYTF.

This clonotype was recorded only once. V usage is TRBV5-5 and J usage is TRBJ2-3; TRBD2 might be the D (5 bases). This CDR3 spans 14 amino acids. Germline CDR1 reads SGHKS; CDR2 reads YYEKEE (reference sequence). Trimming removed 4 bases at V and 5 bases at J, with 14 bases between. CDR3 sequence reads: CASSGRGWQDTQYF. The CDR3 DNA sequence: TGTGCCAGCAGCGGGCGAGGGTGGCAAGATACGCAGTATTTT.

The genes are TRBV5-1 and TRBJ2-4, with 7 bases identical to TRBD2. The length of the CDR3 is 15 residues. Germline assignment: CDR1 SGHRS and CDR2 YFSETQ. The ends lost 0 bases at V and 6 bases at J; junction bases unmatched: 6. CDR3 residues: CASSLGLAVLNIQYF. The CDR3 nucleotides read TGCGCCAGCAGCTTGGGTCTAGCGGTACTAAACATTCAGTACTTC.

This clonotype was observed a single time. The V and J genes are TRBV6-2 or TRBV6-3 and TRBJ1-5; D perhaps matches TRBD1 (5 bases). V lost 7 bases and J lost 0, with 13 bases in between. This CDR3 has 15 amino acids. Germline values: CDR1 MNHEY, CDR2 SVGEGT. CDR3 region: CASTWDGYSNQPQHF. CDR3 DNA sequence: TGTGCCAGCACTTGGGACGGCTATAGCAATCAGCCCCAGCATTTT.

In its sample, this clonotype was seen a few times. V and J are TRBV28 and TRBJ2-3, with D unresolved. V lost 5 bases and J 6 bases, leaving 18 bases between the germline ends. The CDR3 extends over 15 amino acids. CDR1 MDHEN and CDR2 SYDVKM come from the germline V gene. CDR3: CASSPTLGFVDTQYF. The CDR3 nucleotides are TGTGCCAGCAGTCCGACCCTGGGATTCGTGGATACGCAGTATTTT.

The CDR3 nucleotides read TGCGCCAGCAGCTTCGGGAGTTTATTCAATGAGCAGTTCTTC. Protein sequence: CASSFGSLFNEQFF. V usage is TRBV4-3 and J usage is TRBJ2-1; D may be TRBD2 (6 bases). Germline V gene lookup returns CDR1 LGHNA and CDR2 YSLEER. With 5 bases removed from V and 6 bases from J, the gap between germline ends came to 14 bases. This CDR3 comprises 14 residues.

J is TRBJ2-2 and V is TRBV7-2; the D gene is possibly TRBD2 (6 bases). This CDR3 is built from 14 residues. Per germline, CDR1 SGHTA and CDR2 FQGNSA. Trimming removed 5 bases at V and 8 bases at J, with 15 bases between. The DNA for the CDR3 is TGTGCCAGCAGCCAGGGACTGCGCATGGGGGAGCTGTTTTTT. Amino acids: CASSQGLRMGELFF.

The gene calls are TRBV5-1 and TRBJ1-4, with unresolved D. CDR1 SGHRS and CDR2 YFSETQ come from the germline V gene. CDR3 length: 14 residues. The V end lost 3 bases, the J end lost 5 bases, and 11 bases lay between the germline ends. Here the CDR3 DNA reads TGCGCCAGCAGCTCGCAGCGTCGCAATGAAAAACTGTTTTTT. Translating gives CASSSQRRNEKLFF.

This clonotype showed up just once. This sequence joins TRBV6-5 and TRBJ1-2; D gene uncertain. This CDR3 contains 13 residues. The ends were cut back, 2 bases at V and 4 bases at J, with 8 bases in the middle. Germline-derived CDR1 and CDR2 are MNHEY and SVGAGI. The CDR3 protein is CASSYNPSYGYTF. The CDR3 DNA is TGTGCCAGCAGTTACAACCCAAGCTATGGCTACACCTTC.

This clonotype was counted a few times. The rearrangement uses TRBV7-2 and TRBJ2-5, with D possibly matching TRBD2 (6 bases). CDR1 is SGHTA, CDR2 FQGNSA, per germline. V was clipped by 4 bases and J by 7 bases, with 13 bases between them. The CDR3 extends over 13 amino acids. CDR3 sequence (DNA): TGTGCCAGCAGCTATAGCGGAAGTATGACCCAGTACTTC. Translating it yields CASSYSGSMTQYF.

This clonotype was counted a single time. The chain links TRBV5-1 to TRBJ2-5, with 8 bases matching TRBD1. J was trimmed by 11 bases and V by 0 bases; bases with no gene match: 15. Germline V lookup: CDR1 SGHRS, CDR2 YFSETQ. The CDR3 is 16 amino acids. CDR3 in amino acids: CASSLGPGGVGNEQYF. CDR3 nucleotide sequence: TGCGCCAGCAGCTTGGGGCCAGGGGGCGTCGGCAATGAGCAGTACTTC.

This chain uses TRBV18 with TRBJ1-2; no firm D call. The length of the CDR3 is 15 residues. Germline V CDR1 and CDR2: KGHSH, LQKENI. V lost 2 bases and J 0 bases, leaving 10 bases between the germline ends. The CDR3 nucleotides read TGTGCCAGCTCACCAAGGTCAGCTCCTAACTATGGCTACACCTTC. Protein product: CASSPRSAPNYGYTF. Complete variable domain (other parts from reference TRBV18 and TRBJ1-2): NAGVMQNPRHLVRRRGQEARLRCSPMKGHSHVYWYRQLPEEGLKFMVYLQKENIIDESGMPKERFSAEFPKEGPSILRIQQVVRGDSAAYFCASSPRSAPNYGYTFGSGTRLTVV.

The chain carries TRBV15 and TRBJ2-5; no clear D. The V gene's germline CDR1 is LNHNV and CDR2 YYDKDF (reference sequence). V lost 4 bases and J 2 bases, leaving 8 bases between the germline ends. This CDR3 has 13 amino acids. The CDR3: CATSIRLQETQYF. The CDR3 bases are TGTGCCACCAGCATTCGCCTACAAGAGACCCAGTACTTC.

This sequence joins TRBV9 and TRBJ2-5; 10 bases align to TRBD2. Trimming took 2 bases from V and 4 from J; bases not matched to a gene: 8. The CDR3 has 16 residues. CDR1 is SGDLS, CDR2 YYNGEE, per germline. CDR3 sequence: CASSVYPGTSAETQYF. DNA for the CDR3: TGTGCCAGCAGCGTCTATCCCGGGACTAGCGCAGAGACCCAGTACTTC.

This clonotype was seen more than once but under ten times. Here the CDR3 reads CASSLTQVDGYTF. For the CDR3, the DNA is TGTGCCAGCAGCTTGACACAGGTCGATGGCTACACCTTC. J is TRBJ1-2 and V is TRBV7-2, with D possibly TRBD1 on 5 matching bases. Trimming stripped 3 bases from V and 6 bases from J, with 11 bases between. The CDR3 has 13 amino acids. Germline V lookup: CDR1 SGHTA, CDR2 FQGNSA.

This chain links TRBV10-3 with TRBJ2-3; D is unresolved. CDR3 length: 11 residues. CDR1 ENHRY and CDR2 SYGVKD come from the germline V gene. V was cut by 4 bases and J by 3 bases, with 2 bases left in between. The CDR3 DNA reads as TGTGCCATCAGTGGGACAGATACGCAGTATTTT. This encodes CAISGTDTQYF.

This clonotype was picked up a small number of times. V and J are TRBV2 and TRBJ2-7, with 8 bases lining up with TRBD1. CDR1 is SNHLY and CDR2 is FYNNEI in the germline V gene. There are 15 residues in the CDR3. Trimming at V came to 6 bases and at J to 4 bases, leaving 11 bases not matched to a gene. The CDR3 sequence is CASRHTDREYYEQYF. The CDR3 region has the DNA TGTGCCAGCAGACACACGGACAGGGAATATTACGAGCAGTACTTC.

The chain couples TRBV20-1 to TRBJ2-5; tentative D call: TRBD2 (6 bases). The last part of the DNA fits TRBJ2-7 better; the J call may be wrong. The CDR3 consists of 12 residues. Germline CDR1 reads DFQATT; CDR2 reads SNEGSKA (reference sequence). CDR3 region: CSARGGRNEQYF. Written as DNA, the CDR3 is TGCAGTGCTAGAGGGGGGAGGAACGAGCAGTACTTC.

V gene TRBV27 combines with J gene TRBJ2-7; D gene unclear. This CDR3 region has 14 residues. The germline V gene encodes CDR1 MNHEY and CDR2 SMNVEV (reference sequence). V lost 3 bases and J lost 0, with 9 bases in between. Written as DNA, the CDR3 is TGTGCCAGCAGTTTTGAGCCAAGCTCCTACGAGCAGTACTTC. It yields the protein CASSFEPSSYEQYF.

The genes are TRBV6-1 and TRBJ1-1; perhaps TRBD1 as D (5 bases). The CDR3 runs to 13 residues. Between the trimmed V and J ends, which lost 11 bases and 1 base, there was a span of 14 bases. The germline V gene encodes CDR1 MNHNS and CDR2 SASEGT. The CDR3 nucleotides read TGTGCCTACAGGTTCAGGTCGAACACTGAAGCTTTCTTT. Translating it yields CAYRFRSNTEAFF.